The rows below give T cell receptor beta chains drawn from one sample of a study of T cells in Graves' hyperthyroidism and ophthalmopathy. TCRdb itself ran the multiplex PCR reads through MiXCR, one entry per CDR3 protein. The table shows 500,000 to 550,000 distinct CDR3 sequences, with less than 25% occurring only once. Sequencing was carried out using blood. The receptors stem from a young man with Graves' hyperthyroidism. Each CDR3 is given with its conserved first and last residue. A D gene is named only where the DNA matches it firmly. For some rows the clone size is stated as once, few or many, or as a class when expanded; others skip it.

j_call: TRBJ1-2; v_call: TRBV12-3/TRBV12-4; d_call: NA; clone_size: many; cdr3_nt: TGTGCCAGCAGTTTAAATCCAGGGGTCTATGGCTACACCTTC; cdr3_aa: CASSLNPGVYGYTF
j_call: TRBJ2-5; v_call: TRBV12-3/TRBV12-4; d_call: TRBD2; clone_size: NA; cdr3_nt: TGTGCCAGCAGAACCGGGACTAGCGACGCTTTGACCCAGTACTTC; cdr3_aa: CASRTGTSDALTQYF
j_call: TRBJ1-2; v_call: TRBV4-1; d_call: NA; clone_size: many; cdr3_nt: TGCGCCAGCAGCTTAACCTCAGGGGTGGCCTATGGCTACACCTTC; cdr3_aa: CASSLTSGVAYGYTF
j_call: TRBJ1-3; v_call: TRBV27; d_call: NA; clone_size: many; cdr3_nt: TGTGCCAGCAGCAGGAGGTTTAAGGCTGGAAACACCATATATTTT; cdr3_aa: CASSRRFKAGNTIYF
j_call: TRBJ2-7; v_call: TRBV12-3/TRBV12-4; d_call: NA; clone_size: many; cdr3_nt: TGTGCCAGCAGTTTGTTAGGGACCTTAAGCTACGAGCAGTACTTC; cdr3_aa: CASSLLGTLSYEQYF
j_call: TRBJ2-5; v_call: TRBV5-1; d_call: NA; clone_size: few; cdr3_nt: TGCGCCAGCAGCTTGGATGGGGGCCGCGGGGCCCAGTACTTC; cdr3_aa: CASSLDGGRGAQYF
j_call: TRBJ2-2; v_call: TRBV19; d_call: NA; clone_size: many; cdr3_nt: TGTGCCAGTCGGACTGGGGCCGGGGAGCTGTTTTTT; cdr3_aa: CASRTGAGELFF
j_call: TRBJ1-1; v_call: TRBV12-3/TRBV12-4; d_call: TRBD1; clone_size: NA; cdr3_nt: TGTGCCAGCAGTGCCGACCTGGGCAGGGGGACTGAAGCTTTCTTT; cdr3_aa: CASSADLGRGTEAFF
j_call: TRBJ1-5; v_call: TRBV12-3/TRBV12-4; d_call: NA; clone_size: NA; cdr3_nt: TGTGCCAGCAGGCCACAGGGAGAGCAGCCCCAGCATTTT; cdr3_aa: CASRPQGEQPQHF
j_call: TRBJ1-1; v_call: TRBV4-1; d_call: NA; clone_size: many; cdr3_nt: TGCGCCAGCAGCCAGGCTGCCGTGGACACTGAAGCTTTCTTT; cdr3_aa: CASSQAAVDTEAFF
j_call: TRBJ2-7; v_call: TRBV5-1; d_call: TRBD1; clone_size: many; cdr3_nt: TGCGCCAGCAGCTGGAGGACAGGATCCTACGAGCAGTACTTC; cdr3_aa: CASSWRTGSYEQYF
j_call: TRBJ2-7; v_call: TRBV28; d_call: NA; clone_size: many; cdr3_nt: TGTGCCAGCAGTTTTGGCGGGGACCGCTCCTACGAGCAGTACTTC; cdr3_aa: CASSFGGDRSYEQYF
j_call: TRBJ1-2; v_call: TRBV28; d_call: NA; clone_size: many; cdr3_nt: TGTGCCAGCAGGACAACAGGAAATGAGTATGGCTACACCTTC; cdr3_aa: CASRTTGNEYGYTF
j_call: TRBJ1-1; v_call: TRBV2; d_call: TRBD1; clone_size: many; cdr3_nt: TGTGCCAGCAGTGAACGACAGGGGGTAAAATATCCCCCAGAAGCTTTCTTT; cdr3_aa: CASSERQGVKYPPEAFF
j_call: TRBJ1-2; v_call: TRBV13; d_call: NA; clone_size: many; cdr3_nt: TGTGCCAGCAGCTTAGACCCCGGGACGCAATATGGCTACACCTTC; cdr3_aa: CASSLDPGTQYGYTF
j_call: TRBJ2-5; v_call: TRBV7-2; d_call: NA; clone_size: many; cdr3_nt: TGTGCCAGCAGCTTGACTCGAATGGGAGAGACCCAGTACTTC; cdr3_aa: CASSLTRMGETQYF
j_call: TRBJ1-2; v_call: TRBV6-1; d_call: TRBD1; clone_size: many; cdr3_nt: TGTGCCAGCAACCCGGACAGGGGTTTTCGTGGCTACACCTTC; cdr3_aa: CASNPDRGFRGYTF
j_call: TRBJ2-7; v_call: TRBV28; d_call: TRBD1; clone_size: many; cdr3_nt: TGTGCCAGCAGGGGGGACAGGGGTTTCTACGAGCAGTACTTC; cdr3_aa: CASRGDRGFYEQYF
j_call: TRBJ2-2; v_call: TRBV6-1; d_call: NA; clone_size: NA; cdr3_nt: TGTGCCAGCAGTCTTCGGGACTTACGGAACACCGGGGAGCTGTTTTTT; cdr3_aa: CASSLRDLRNTGELFF
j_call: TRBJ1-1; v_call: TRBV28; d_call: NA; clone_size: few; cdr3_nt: TGTGCCAGCAGTCTCCGGACTTCCCATACTGAAGCTTTCTTT; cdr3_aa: CASSLRTSHTEAFF
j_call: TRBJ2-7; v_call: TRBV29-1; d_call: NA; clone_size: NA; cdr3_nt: TGCAGCGTCGCAACAGGAAGATCCTACGAGCAGTACTTC; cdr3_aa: CSVATGRSYEQYF
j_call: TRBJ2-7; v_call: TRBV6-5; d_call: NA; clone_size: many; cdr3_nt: TGTGCCAGCAGTTCCCGGGACAACTCCTACGAGCAGTACTTC; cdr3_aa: CASSSRDNSYEQYF
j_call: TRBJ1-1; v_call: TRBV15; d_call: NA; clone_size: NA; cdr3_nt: TGTGCCACCAGCAGAGATCTAACAGGATTTGAAGCTTTCTTT; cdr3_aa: CATSRDLTGFEAFF
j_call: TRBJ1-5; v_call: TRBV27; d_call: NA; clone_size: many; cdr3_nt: TGTGCCAGCAGCGGTTGGGCCCATCAGCCCCAGCATTTT; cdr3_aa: CASSGWAHQPQHF
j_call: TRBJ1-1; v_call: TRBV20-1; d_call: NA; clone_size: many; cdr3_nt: TGCAGTGCTAGTCGCCGGGGGGACACTGAAGCTTTCTTT; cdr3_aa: CSASRRGDTEAFF
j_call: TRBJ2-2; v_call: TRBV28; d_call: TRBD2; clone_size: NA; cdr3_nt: TGTGCCAGCAGTCCCAGGACTAGCGGGACGAACACCGGGGAGCTGTTTTTT; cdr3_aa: CASSPRTSGTNTGELFF
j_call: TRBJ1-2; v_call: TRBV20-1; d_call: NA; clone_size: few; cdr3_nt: TGCAGTGCTGTGGACACGAACTATGGCTACACCTTC; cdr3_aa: CSAVDTNYGYTF
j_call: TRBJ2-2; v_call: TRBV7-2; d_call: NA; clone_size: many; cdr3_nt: TGTGCCAGCAGCTATAGCACTGCCCCAGGGAGGAACACCGGGGAGCTGTTTTTT; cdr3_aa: CASSYSTAPGRNTGELFF
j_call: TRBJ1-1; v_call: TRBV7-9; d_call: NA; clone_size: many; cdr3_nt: TGTGCCAGCAGACCGGGCGGGGGAACGAACACTGAAGCTTTCTTT; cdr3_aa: CASRPGGGTNTEAFF
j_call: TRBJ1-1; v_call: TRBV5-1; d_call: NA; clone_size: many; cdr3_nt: TGCGCCAGCAGCGCGAGGAGGGAGGGGAACACTGAAGCTTTCTTT; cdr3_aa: CASSARREGNTEAFF
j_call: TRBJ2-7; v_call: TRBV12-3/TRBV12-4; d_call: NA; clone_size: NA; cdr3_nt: TGTGCCAGCAGCTTGGGACGGATCTACGAGCAGTACTTC; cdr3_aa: CASSLGRIYEQYF
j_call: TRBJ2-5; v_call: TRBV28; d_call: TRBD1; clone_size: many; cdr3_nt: TGTGCCAGCAGTTTATTAAGGGGGCCGGAGACCCAGTACTTC; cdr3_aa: CASSLLRGPETQYF
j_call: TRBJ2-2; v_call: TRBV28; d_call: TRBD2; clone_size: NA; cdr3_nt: TGTGCCAGCAGTTCCCGCAAACTAGCGGCAAACACCGGGGATCTGTTTTTT; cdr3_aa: CASSSRKLAANTGDLFF
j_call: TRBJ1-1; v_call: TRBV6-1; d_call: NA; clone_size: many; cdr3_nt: TGTGCCAGCAGTGACCCAGCTTACATGAACACTGAAGCTTTCTTT; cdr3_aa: CASSDPAYMNTEAFF
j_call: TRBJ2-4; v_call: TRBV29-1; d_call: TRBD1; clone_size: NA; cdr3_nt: TGCAGCGTTGAAGAGGTGGTAGGGGACAGGGGCTACATTCAGTACTTC; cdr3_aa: CSVEEVVGDRGYIQYF
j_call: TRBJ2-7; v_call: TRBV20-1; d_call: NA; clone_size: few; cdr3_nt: TGCAGTGCTACAGGGCAGGAGTATGAGCAGTACTTC; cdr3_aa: CSATGQEYEQYF